These T cell receptor beta chains were read from a single sample in a study of shared clonotypes between healthy human individuals. Only in-frame clones appear in the TCRdb table, and some are missing; sequencing was by immunoSEQ multiplex PCR. The table lists 2 million to 3 million clones, more than 85% of them singletons, with around 0.4% in the top ten. Sequenced: naive CD4+ T cells from PBMCs. Receptor source: a man younger than 35 in good health. Some clones in this sample may be carry-over from other donors' samples. Both conserved end residues are part of each CDR3. A D gene is named only where the DNA matches it firmly. For some rows the clone size is stated as once, few or many, or as a class when expanded; others skip it.

TRBD2,NA,TRBV19,TRBJ2-7,TGTGCCAGTAGTACCCGCGGGAGCTCCTACGAGCAGTACTTC,CASSTRGSSYEQYF
TRBD2,NA,TRBV7-6,TRBJ2-1,TGTGCCAGCAGCCCGGACGGGAGGGCCGGCTACAATGAGCAGTTCTTC,CASSPDGRAGYNEQFF
TRBD1,NA,TRBV5-8,TRBJ2-1,TGTGCCAGCAGCTTCCATGTAGGGACAGGGGGCGTAGGGGGGTTCTTC,CASSFHVGTGGVGGFF
NA,NA,TRBV25-1,TRBJ2-4,TGTGCCAGCAGTGACCCGCGAGGGGCCAAAAACATTCAGTACTTC,CASSDPRGAKNIQYF
NA,NA,TRBV20-1,TRBJ2-1,TGCAGTGGGGGGACTCATAAACAGTTCTTC,CSGGTHKQFF
TRBD1,once,TRBV7-9,TRBJ2-7,TGTGCCAGCAGCCAACAGGGGGCTTCCTACGAGCAGTACTTC,CASSQQGASYEQYF
TRBD1,NA,TRBV28,TRBJ1-1,TGTGCCAGCAGTTCGGGGACAGTCACTGAAGCTTTCTTT,CASSSGTVTEAFF
NA,NA,TRBV11-2,TRBJ1-3,TGTGCCAGCAGCTTAGCAGGGAGTGACACCATATATTTT,CASSLAGSDTIYF
NA,NA,TRBV23-1,TRBJ2-7,TGCGCCAGCAGTCAATCCATAGGGAACGTCTCGCTCTACGAGCAGTACTTC,CASSQSIGNVSLYEQYF
NA,NA,TRBV19,TRBJ2-2,TGTGCCAGTAGTAATAGGGACTTCTTCGGAGGGGAGCTGTTTTTT,CASSNRDFFGGELFF
TRBD1,NA,TRBV6-5,TRBJ1-2,TGTGCCAGCAGCTACCGGGGACAGTACTTTGGCTACACCTTC,CASSYRGQYFGYTF
NA,NA,TRBV27,TRBJ2-3,TGTGCCAGCAGTAGACCCCAGGGAAGTGGTACAGATACGCAGTATTTT,CASSRPQGSGTDTQYF
NA,NA,TRBV7-8,TRBJ2-1,TGTGCCAGCAGCTTAATCCTAGAATCCTACAATGAGCAGTTCTTC,CASSLILESYNEQFF
NA,NA,TRBV2,TRBJ2-7,TGTGCCAGCAGTGAAGCGGGAGCCCCCTCCTACGAGCAGTACTTC,CASSEAGAPSYEQYF
NA,NA,TRBV9,TRBJ2-5,TGTGCCAGCAGCGTAGCCGGGAGCGGACAAGAGACCCAGTACTTC,CASSVAGSGQETQYF
NA,NA,TRBV11-2,TRBJ1-1,TGTGCCAGCAGCTTCCGACTAGGGACTGAAGCTTTCTTT,CASSFRLGTEAFF
NA,NA,TRBV7-3,TRBJ2-6,TGTGCCAGCAGCCGGACAGAAGCCAACGTCCTGACTTTC,CASSRTEANVLTF
TRBD2,NA,TRBV2,TRBJ2-1,TGTGCCAACCCGCGTAACGGGAGGGCCTACAATGAGCAGTTCTTC,CANPRNGRAYNEQFF
TRBD1,NA,TRBV10-3,TRBJ2-1,TGTGCCATCAGTGTTACAGGGGGCTTACCAAGCTCCTACAATGAGCAGTTCTTC,CAISVTGGLPSSYNEQFF
TRBD1,NA,TRBV28,TRBJ2-7,TGTGCCAGCAGTATCACAGGGGGCGCAACCTACGAGCAGTACTTC,CASSITGGATYEQYF
NA,NA,TRBV27,TRBJ2-7,TGTGCCAGCCGCGTCCGGGACGGTTACTACGAGCAGTACTTC,CASRVRDGYYEQYF
TRBD1,NA,TRBV19,TRBJ2-6,TGTGCCAGTAGTATTACAGGGGTCAACTCTGGGGCCAACGTCCTGACTTTC,CASSITGVNSGANVLTF